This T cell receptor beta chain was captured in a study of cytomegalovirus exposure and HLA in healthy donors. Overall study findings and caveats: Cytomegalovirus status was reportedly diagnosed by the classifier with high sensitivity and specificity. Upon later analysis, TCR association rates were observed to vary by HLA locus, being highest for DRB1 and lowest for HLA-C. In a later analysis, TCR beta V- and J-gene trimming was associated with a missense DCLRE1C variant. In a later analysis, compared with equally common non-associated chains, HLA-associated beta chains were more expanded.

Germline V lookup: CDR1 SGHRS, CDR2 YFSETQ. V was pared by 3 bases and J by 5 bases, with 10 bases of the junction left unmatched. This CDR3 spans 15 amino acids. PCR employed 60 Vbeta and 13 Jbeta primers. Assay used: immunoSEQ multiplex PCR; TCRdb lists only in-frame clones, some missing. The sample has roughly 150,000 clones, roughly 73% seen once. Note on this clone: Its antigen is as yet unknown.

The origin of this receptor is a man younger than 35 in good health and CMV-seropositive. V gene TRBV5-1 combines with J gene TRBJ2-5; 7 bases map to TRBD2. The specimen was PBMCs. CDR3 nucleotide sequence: TGCGCCAGCAGCTCGAGCGGTGGTAGCGGGGAGACCCAGTACTTC. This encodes CASSSSGGSGETQYF.